One and the same sample provided the 21 T cell receptor beta chains below, sequenced in a study. Each CDR3 protein is one row after TCRdb ran MiXCR on the 5' RACE reads. The data hold about 64,000 distinct CDR3 sequences, with approximately 23% observed a single time. The source material was memory CD4+ T cells sorted from a lymph node. Indicated subset: memory CD4+ T cells, CD4+CD45RO+CD25-. Receptors were obtained from a female donor with breast cancer.

The chain joins TRBV5-6 to TRBJ2-3; 8 nucleotides match TRBD2. This CDR3 comprises 14 residues. With 1 base clipped from V and 6 bases from J, the junction kept 4 bases outside the gene matches. Germline CDR1 is SGHDT and CDR2 is YYEEEE. The CDR3 sequence is CASSLRGGGDTQYF. CDR3 sequence (DNA): TGTGCCAGCAGCTTGAGGGGCGGGGGGGATACGCAGTATTTT.

This clonotype was recorded once. The V call is TRBV6-2 or TRBV6-3, the J call TRBJ1-5; D gene uncertain. V gave up 0 bases and J gave up 2 bases, with 11 bases separating them. This CDR3 comprises 16 residues. Per germline, CDR1 MNHEY and CDR2 SVGEGT. CDR3 residues: CASSYSKRLRNQPQHF. The CDR3 nucleotides read TGTGCCAGCAGTTACTCCAAGCGACTCCGCAATCAGCCCCAGCATTTT.

This clonotype was seen only a few times. V gene TRBV28 combines with J gene TRBJ2-3; D unresolved. With 2 bases removed from V and 5 bases from J, the gap between germline ends came to 8 bases. The CDR3 sequence is 13 residues long. Germline values: CDR1 MDHEN, CDR2 SYDVKM. The CDR3 is CASSLRSGDTQYF. DNA for the CDR3: TGTGCCAGCAGTTTAAGGTCGGGAGATACGCAGTATTTT.

The J gene is TRBJ2-7, the V gene TRBV27; D is unresolved. In germline, CDR1 is MNHEY, CDR2 SMNVEV (reference sequence). The length of the CDR3 is 13 residues. Trimming stripped 5 bases from V and 3 bases from J, with 11 bases between. In nucleotides, the CDR3 is TGTGCCAGCAGTCGTCTTGGGGACTACGAGCAGTACTTC. Its protein product is CASSRLGDYEQYF.

The chain recombines TRBV11-3 with TRBJ2-1, with 9 positions matching TRBD2. The J segment lost 9 bases and the V segment lost 5 bases, leaving 11 bases of the junction unmatched. The CDR3 loop spans 15 amino acids. The germline V gene has CDR1 SGHNT and CDR2 YENEEA. In DNA, the CDR3 is TGTGCCAGCAGCCGTAGTCTTCTAGCGGGGAGTGAGCAGTTCTTC. This encodes CASSRSLLAGSEQFF.

Notes on this clonotype: A read error may explain this, as a much larger clone is one base away. The rearrangement joins TRBV5-1 to TRBJ1-6, with D hard to call. V lost 0 bases, J lost 17 bases, and 15 bases lay in between. This CDR3 has 13 amino acids. Germline CDR1 reads SGHRS; CDR2 reads YFSETQ. The CDR3 loop is CASSLAGNIPIHF. CDR3 DNA: TGCGCCAGCAGCTTGGCCGGAAACATCCCCATCCACTTT.

This clonotype occurred a few times. The CDR3 here is CASSRNRVRNEKLFF. The CDR3 region has the DNA TGTGCCAGCAGCCGGAACAGGGTCAGGAATGAAAAACTGTTTTTT. The chain carries TRBV21-1 and TRBJ1-4; the DNA was not used to check the table's D call, TRBD1. TRBV21-1 counts as a pseudogene. This CDR3 comprises 15 residues.

With respect to this clonotype: Mismatch with germline at one junction end may stem from a read error. V gene TRBV7-8 combines with J gene TRBJ2-7, with 9 bases lining up with TRBD2. Germline CDR1 and CDR2: SGHVS and FQNEAQ. This CDR3 spans 15 amino acids. The CDR3 DNA follows: TGTGCCAGCAGTGGGGCGGGAGGGCACTCCTTCGAGCAGTACTTC. Amino acid sequence: CASSGAGGHSFEQYF.

This clonotype was observed a handful of times. V usage is TRBV9 and J usage is TRBJ1-6, with unresolved D. The CDR3 covers 14 residues. The germline gives CDR1 SGDLS, CDR2 YYNGEE. V lost 2 bases and J 11 bases, leaving 14 bases between the germline ends. The CDR3 DNA follows: TGTGCCAGCAGCGTCTCCGGGAGGTCGACACCCCTCCACTTT. It encodes CASSVSGRSTPLHF.

The chain joins TRBV7-2 to TRBJ2-5; TRBD1 might be the D (6 bases). This CDR3 comprises 15 residues. V dropped 5 bases and J dropped 5 bases, with 18 bases sitting between them. CDR1 SGHTA and CDR2 FQGNSA come from the germline V gene. As DNA, the CDR3 is TGTGCCAGCAGCGTAGGAGAAACAGGGAAGGAGACCCAGTACTTC. This sequence encodes CASSVGETGKETQYF.

The V and J genes are TRBV10-3 and TRBJ1-5; 8 bases line up with TRBD1. Germline trimming cut 0 bases from V and 6 bases from J; bases unmatched to any gene: 4. In germline, CDR1 is ENHRY, CDR2 SYGVKD. The CDR3 consists of 15 residues. The CDR3 here is CAISESVTGGQPQHF. The CDR3 DNA sequence: TGTGCCATCAGTGAGTCAGTTACAGGGGGTCAGCCCCAGCATTTT.

This clonotype was counted only a few times. The rearrangement links TRBV7-2 to TRBJ1-5; the match to TRBD1 covers 8 bases. The germline V gene has CDR1 SGHTA and CDR2 FQGNSA. V lost 2 bases and J lost 1; bases outside the gene matches: 7. The CDR3 has 17 residues. The CDR3 loop reads CASSLTGQGISNQPQHF. In nucleotides, the CDR3 is TGTGCCAGCAGCTTAACTGGACAGGGAATAAGCAATCAGCCCCAGCATTTT.

This chain joins TRBV9 and TRBJ1-6; possible D gene TRBD1, 5 bases. This CDR3 is built from 15 residues. Germline CDR1 reads SGDLS; CDR2 reads YYNGEE. With 2 bases removed from V and 9 bases from J, the gap between germline ends came to 15 bases. The CDR3 sequence is CASSVTGGSGSPLHF. Here the CDR3 DNA reads TGTGCCAGCAGCGTCACCGGGGGGAGTGGTTCACCCCTCCACTTT.

The chain carries TRBV5-1 and TRBJ2-3, with D uncertain. The ends were cut back, 5 bases at V and 0 bases at J, with 13 bases in the middle. Germline V CDR1 and CDR2: SGHRS, YFSETQ. The CDR3 is 15 amino acids. CDR3 nucleotide sequence: TGCGCCAGCAGAAAGGGCGCCATTAGCACAGATACGCAGTATTTT. It yields the protein CASRKGAISTDTQYF.

There are a few counts of this clonotype. The gene calls are TRBV7-6 and TRBJ2-3; 12 nucleotides align to TRBD2. This CDR3 has 16 residues. Germline lookup yields CDR1 SGHVS and CDR2 FNYEAQ. V shed 5 bases and J 6 bases; nucleotides not matched to a gene: 9. The CDR3 loop reads CASSLGLAGLGDTQYF. CDR3 bases: TGTGCCAGCAGCCTTGGACTAGCGGGACTAGGGGATACGCAGTATTTT. Looking up the rest from reference TRBV7-6 and TRBJ2-3 gives the full variable domain: GAGVSQSPRYKVTKRGQDVALRCDPISGHVSLYWYRQALGQGPEFLTYFNYEAQQDKSGLPNDRFSAERPEGSISTLTIQRTEQRDSAMYRCASSLGLAGLGDTQYFGPGTRLTVL.

This sequence joins TRBV6-5 and TRBJ2-1; weak D call: TRBD1 (6 bases). The CDR3 length is 14 residues. V was shortened by 3 bases and J by 9 bases, with 15 bases between the two germline ends. Germline CDR1 MNHEY, CDR2 SVGAGI. The CDR3 sequence is CASSYQNRVSEQFF. CDR3 in DNA: TGTGCCAGCAGTTATCAAAACAGGGTCAGTGAGCAGTTCTTC.

Details on this clonotype: This clone may be a read error of a much larger clone one base away. The gene calls are TRBV7-2 and TRBJ1-1; possibly TRBD1 for D (5 bases). Germline V gene data show CDR1 as SGHTA and CDR2 as FQGNSA. The CDR3 is 13 amino acids. The CDR3 bases are TGTACCAGCAGATTGAACAGGAACGCTGAAGCTTTCTTT. The encoded protein is CTSRLNRNAEAFF.

This clonotype was counted at least ten times. The chain joins TRBV6-6 to TRBJ1-5, with D maybe TRBD1 (6 bases). V shed 6 bases and J shed 7 bases, with 19 bases lying between them. The CDR3 covers 15 residues. The V gene's germline CDR1 is MNHNY and CDR2 SVGAGI (reference sequence). CDR3 loop: CASRQQASQGQPQHF. CDR3 coding DNA: TGTGCCAGCAGACAACAGGCGTCCCAGGGGCAGCCCCAGCATTTT.

This clonotype was seen only a few times. V is TRBV4-2 and J is TRBJ2-3, with D unresolved. V was pared by 1 base and J by 2 bases, with 7 bases between. Germline values: CDR1 LGHNA, CDR2 YNFKEQ. This CDR3 has 14 amino acids. CDR3 coding DNA: TGTGCCAGCAGCCAAGCGGCTCACACAGATACGCAGTATTTT. Protein: CASSQAAHTDTQYF.

Only a few counts were recorded for this clonotype. The rearrangement joins TRBV12-3 or TRBV12-4 to TRBJ1-1, with unresolved D. The CDR3 totals 12 residues. The V and J ends lost 2 bases and 11 bases respectively, with 12 bases between them. In DNA, the CDR3 is TGTGCCAGCAGTTTAAGTTTTTCGTCGGCTTTCTTT. Translating gives CASSLSFSSAFF.

A note on this clonotype: One base away lies a much larger clone, so this may be a sequencing read error. This sequence joins TRBV6-1 and TRBJ2-1, with 7 bases fitting TRBD2. The CDR3 runs 15 residues. Germline V gene data show CDR1 as MNHNS and CDR2 as SASEGT. For the CDR3, the DNA is TGTGCCTGCAGTGAAAGGGCGGGAGAATCAGCTGAGCAGTTCTTC. Encoded protein: CACSERAGESAEQFF.